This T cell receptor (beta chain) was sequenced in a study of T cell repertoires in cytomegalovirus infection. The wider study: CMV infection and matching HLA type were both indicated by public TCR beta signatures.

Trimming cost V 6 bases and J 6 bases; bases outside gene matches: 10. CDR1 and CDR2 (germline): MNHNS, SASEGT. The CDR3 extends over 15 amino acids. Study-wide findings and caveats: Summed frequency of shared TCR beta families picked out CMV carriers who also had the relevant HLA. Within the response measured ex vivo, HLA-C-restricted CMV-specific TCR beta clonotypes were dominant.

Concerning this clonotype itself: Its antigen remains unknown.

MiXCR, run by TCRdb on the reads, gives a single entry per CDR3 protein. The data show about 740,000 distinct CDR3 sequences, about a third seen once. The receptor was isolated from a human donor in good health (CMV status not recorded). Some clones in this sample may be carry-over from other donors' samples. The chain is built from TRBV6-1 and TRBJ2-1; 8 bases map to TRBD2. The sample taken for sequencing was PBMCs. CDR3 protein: CASRVSGRNLNEQFF. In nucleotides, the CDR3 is TGTGCCAGCAGGGTAAGCGGGAGAAATCTCAATGAGCAGTTCTTC.